This is a list of T cell receptor beta chains from one sample in a study of T cell repertoires in cytomegalovirus infection. The antigens for these receptors are not known. TCRdb fed the reads into MiXCR, producing one record per CDR3 protein. The table lists fewer than 950,000 distinct CDR3 sequences, approximately 32% of them singletons. The material sequenced was cultured CD8+ T cells from PBMCs, taken from culture after CMV antigen stimulation. The receptors here all came from a human donor in good health (CMV status not recorded). Some clones in this sample may be carry-over from other donors' samples. CDR3s include the opening cysteine and the closing phenylalanine or tryptophan. A D gene is named only where the DNA matches it firmly. Clone size is given for some rows only: seen once, a few or many times, or a class if the clone is expanded.

CSAIGQGGHEQFF	TGCAGTGCTATCGGACAGGGTGGCCATGAGCAGTTCTTC	TRBD1	few	TRBV20-1	TRBJ2-1
CASSLALAGDYNEQFF	TGTGCCAGCAGCTTAGCGCTAGCGGGGGATTACAATGAGCAGTTCTTC	TRBD2	many	TRBV7-6	TRBJ2-1
CASSLVSGAYNEQFF	TGTGCCAGCAGCTTAGTCTCGGGGGCCTACAATGAGCAGTTCTTC	NA	many	TRBV7-8	TRBJ2-1
CASSPPERNTIYF	TGTGCCAGCAGCCCCCCGGAGAGAAACACCATATATTTT	NA	NA	TRBV7-6	TRBJ1-3
CAAPLASNEQFF	TGTGCCGCACCCCTAGCGAGCAATGAGCAGTTCTTC	NA	few	TRBV2	TRBJ2-1
CASSQETDRQETQYF	TGCGCCAGCAGCCAAGAGACAGACCGACAAGAGACCCAGTACTTC	NA	NA	TRBV4-1	TRBJ2-5
CASRRTGNNSPLHF	TGTGCCAGCAGAAGGACAGGCAATAATTCACCCCTCCACTTT	TRBD1	NA	TRBV2	TRBJ1-6
CTSSLGGNEKLFF	TGTACCAGCAGCTTAGGGGGTAATGAAAAACTGTTTTTT	NA	NA	TRBV7-3	TRBJ1-4
CASSLQAGDTQYF	TGTGCCAGCAGTTTACAGGCCGGAGATACGCAGTATTTT	NA	NA	TRBV27	TRBJ2-3
CASSWQYYGYTF	TGTGCCAGTAGTTGGCAGTACTATGGCTACACCTTC	NA	NA	TRBV19	TRBJ1-2
CASSEYDSRELFF	TGTGCCAGCAGTGAATATGACTCCCGGGAGCTGTTTTTT	NA	NA	TRBV25-1	TRBJ2-2
CASSQEVGANVLTF	TGCGCCAGCAGCCAAGAGGTGGGAGCCAACGTCCTGACTTTC	NA	few	TRBV4-1	TRBJ2-6
CASSSKKGGYVLYYGYTF	TGTGCCAGCAGCTCCAAAAAGGGGGGATATGTTCTGTACTATGGCTACACCTTC	NA	many	TRBV5-4	TRBJ1-2
CASSIRGGNNSPLHF	TGTGCCAGCAGCATAAGGGGGGGCAATAATTCACCCCTCCACTTT	NA	NA	TRBV11-2	TRBJ1-6
CASSRGQARTGELFF	TGTGCCAGCAGCCGCGGACAGGCGAGGACCGGGGAGCTGTTTTTT	TRBD1	NA	TRBV6-6	TRBJ2-2
CASAPSGTDTQYF	TGTGCTAGTGCCCCGAGTGGCACAGATACGCAGTATTTT	NA	NA	TRBV12-5	TRBJ2-3
CASKLWESYEQYF	TGTGCCAGCAAACTTTGGGAATCCTACGAGCAGTACTTC	NA	NA	TRBV2	TRBJ2-7
CASSQRLATDTQYF	TGTGCCAGCAGCCAAAGACTAGCCACAGATACGCAGTATTTT	TRBD2	few	TRBV7-6	TRBJ2-3
CASCGGDPNTEAFF	TGTGCCAGCTGTGGAGGGGACCCGAACACTGAAGCTTTCTTT	NA	NA	TRBV9	TRBJ1-1
CASRLESGGTYNEQFF	TGTGCCAGCAGGCTCGAGAGCGGGGGTACCTACAATGAGCAGTTCTTC	TRBD2	many	TRBV6-5	TRBJ2-1
CASSPLGYNNEQFF	TGTGCCAGCAGCCCACTAGGGTATAACAATGAGCAGTTCTTC	NA	NA	TRBV7-3	TRBJ2-1
CASSVPGQGNGELFF	TGTGCCAGCAGCGTTCCGGGACAGGGTAACGGGGAGCTGTTTTTT	TRBD1	NA	TRBV28	TRBJ2-2
CASTVGAYEQYF	TGTGCCAGCACCGTGGGAGCCTACGAGCAGTACTTC	NA	few	TRBV7-9	TRBJ2-7
CASSDPLADIQYF	TGTGCCAGTAGTGACCCGTTGGCCGACATTCAGTACTTC	NA	few	TRBV19	TRBJ2-4
CASSSLLPGQAETQYF	TGTGCCAGCAGTTCTCTCCTTCCGGGACAGGCTGAGACCCAGTACTTC	TRBD1	few	TRBV28	TRBJ2-5
CATGTGGRETQYF	TGTGCCACTGGGACGGGCGGGCGGGAGACCCAGTACTTC	NA	NA	TRBV6-5	TRBJ2-5
CASGERGRLTDTQYF	TGTGCCAGCGGGGAGCGGGGGCGTCTCACAGATACGCAGTATTTT	TRBD2	few	TRBV9	TRBJ2-3
CASSPHLVPSYNEQFF	TGTGCCAGCAGCCCCCACCTAGTCCCCTCCTACAATGAGCAGTTCTTC	NA	NA	TRBV14	TRBJ2-1
CASSYLDRYTEAFF	TGTGCCAGCAGCTACCTGGACCGTTACACTGAAGCTTTCTTT	NA	many	TRBV7-8	TRBJ1-1
CASSPQWGSNQPQHF	TGTGCCAGCAGTCCTCAATGGGGTAGCAATCAGCCCCAGCATTTT	NA	few	TRBV27	TRBJ1-5
CASSTHRGGEQFF	TGTGCCAGCAGTACCCACAGGGGAGGGGAGCAGTTCTTC	NA	NA	TRBV27	TRBJ2-1
CASSSGRQLQETQYF	TGTGCCAGCAGCTCCGGACGGCAATTGCAAGAGACCCAGTACTTC	NA	NA	TRBV7-6	TRBJ2-5
CASSQDSSGAPYEQYF	TGCGCCAGCAGCCAAGATAGCTCGGGAGCTCCCTACGAGCAGTACTTC	NA	NA	TRBV4-1	TRBJ2-7
CASSPSGGAVGELFF	TGTGCCAGCAGTCCTAGCGGGGGGGCCGTCGGGGAGCTGTTTTTT	TRBD2	few	TRBV12-3/TRBV12-4	TRBJ2-2
CSVPLAGGPWNEQFF	TGCAGTGTCCCCTTAGCGGGGGGGCCGTGGAATGAGCAGTTCTTC	TRBD2	few	TRBV20-1	TRBJ2-1
CASSLAWSGKNYGYTF	TGTGCCAGCAGCTTAGCCTGGTCGGGGAAAAACTATGGCTACACCTTC	NA	NA	TRBV7-9	TRBJ1-2
CTSSRPIDGNTEAFF	TGCACCAGCAGCCGACCCATCGACGGGAACACTGAAGCTTTCTTT	NA	NA	TRBV4-1	TRBJ1-1
CASSQDPDSYEQYF	TGCGCCAGCAGCCAAGATCCTGACTCCTACGAGCAGTACTTC	NA	NA	TRBV4-1	TRBJ2-7
CASIIPEGRGYTF	TGTGCCAGCATCATTCCCGAGGGGAGAGGCTACACCTTC	NA	NA	TRBV6-6	TRBJ1-2
CASDTGASYNSPLHF	TGTGCTAGTGATACCGGAGCCTCCTATAATTCACCCCTCCACTTT	NA	NA	TRBV12-5	TRBJ1-6
CARTGGATSKNIQYF	TGTGCCAGAACGGGAGGGGCGACCTCCAAAAACATTCAGTACTTC	TRBD2	few	TRBV2	TRBJ2-4
CASSERDRLYNEQFF	TGTGCCAGCAGCGAGAGAGACAGACTTTACAATGAGCAGTTCTTC	NA	NA	TRBV14	TRBJ2-1
CASSYEDRGAFF	TGTGCCAGCAGCTATGAAGACAGGGGGGCTTTCTTT	TRBD1	many	TRBV7-9	TRBJ1-1
CASRGKSRQETQYF	TGTGCCAGCAGAGGGAAGTCCCGTCAAGAGACCCAGTACTTC	NA	few	TRBV28	TRBJ2-5
CAISDQSTDTQYF	TGTGCCATCAGTGACCAGAGCACAGATACGCAGTATTTT	NA	few	TRBV10-3	TRBJ2-3
CASSDEKVVYEQYF	TGTGCCAGCAGTGATGAAAAGGTGGTCTACGAGCAGTACTTC	NA	NA	TRBV2	TRBJ2-7
CASSLPSYNEQFF	TGTGCCAGCAGCTTACCTTCATACAATGAGCAGTTCTTC	NA	many	TRBV7-9	TRBJ2-1
CASSLPSGGAGHTDTQYF	TGTGCCAGCAGCTTACCCAGCGGGGGGGCGGGACACACAGATACGCAGTATTTT	TRBD2	many	TRBV7-8	TRBJ2-3
CASSFGRGGQETQYF	TGTGCCAGCAGCTTCGGACGGGGGGGCCAAGAGACCCAGTACTTC	TRBD2	many	TRBV7-2	TRBJ2-5
CASSQTPADRGRSYGYTF	TGTGCCAGCAGCCAAACACCAGCAGACAGGGGGCGAAGCTATGGCTACACCTTC	TRBD1	few	TRBV14	TRBJ1-2
CASSGLGRTDTQYF	TGTGCCAGCAGCGGCTTGGGTCGAACAGATACGCAGTATTTT	NA	few	TRBV12-3/TRBV12-4	TRBJ2-3
CASTLAGTKEDSPLHF	TGTGCCAGCACTCTTGCCGGGACAAAAGAAGATTCACCCCTCCACTTT	NA	few	TRBV12-3/TRBV12-4	TRBJ1-6
CASSLAGDTLHF	TGTGCCAGCAGCTTAGCAGGGGACACCCTCCACTTT	NA	NA	TRBV7-9	TRBJ1-6
CASSVAIGLSGDTQYF	TGTGCCAGCAGCGTAGCTATTGGACTATCAGGAGATACGCAGTATTTT	NA	NA	TRBV9	TRBJ2-3